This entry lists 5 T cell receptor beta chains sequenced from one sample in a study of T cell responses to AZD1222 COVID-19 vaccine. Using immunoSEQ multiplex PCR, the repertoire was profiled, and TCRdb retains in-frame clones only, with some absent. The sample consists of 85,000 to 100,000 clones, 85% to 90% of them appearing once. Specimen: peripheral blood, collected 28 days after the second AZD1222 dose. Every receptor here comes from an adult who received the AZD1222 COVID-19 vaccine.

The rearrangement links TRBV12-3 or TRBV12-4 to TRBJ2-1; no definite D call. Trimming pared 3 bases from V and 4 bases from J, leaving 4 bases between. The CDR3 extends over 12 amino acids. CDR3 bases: TGTGCCAGCAGTTTTGCGTACAATGAGCAGTTCTTC. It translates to CASSFAYNEQFF.

CDR3 DNA: TGTGCCAGCAGCCAAGATACAAGAGGGGAGAGGAGGACTGAAGCTTTCTTT. Its protein product is CASSQDTRGERRTEAFF. The V call is TRBV3-1 (or the pseudogene TRBV3-2), the J call TRBJ1-1; D perhaps matches TRBD1 (5 bases). In germline, CDR1 is LGHDT, CDR2 YNNKEL (reference sequence). V lost 0 bases and J 5 bases, leaving 19 bases between the germline ends. This CDR3 has 17 amino acids.

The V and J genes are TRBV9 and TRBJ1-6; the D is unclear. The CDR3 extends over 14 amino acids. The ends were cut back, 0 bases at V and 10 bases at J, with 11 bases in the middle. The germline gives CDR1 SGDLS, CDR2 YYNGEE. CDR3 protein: CASSVEGGGSPLHF. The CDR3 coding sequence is TGTGCCAGCAGCGTAGAGGGTGGCGGGTCACCCCTCCACTTT.

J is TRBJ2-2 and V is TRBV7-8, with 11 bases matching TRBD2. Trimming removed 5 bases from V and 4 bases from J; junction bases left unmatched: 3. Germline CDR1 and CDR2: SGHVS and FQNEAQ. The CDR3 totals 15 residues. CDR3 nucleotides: TGTGCCAGCAGCGCTAGCGGGGGGTCCACCGGGGAGCTGTTTTTT. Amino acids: CASSASGGSTGELFF.

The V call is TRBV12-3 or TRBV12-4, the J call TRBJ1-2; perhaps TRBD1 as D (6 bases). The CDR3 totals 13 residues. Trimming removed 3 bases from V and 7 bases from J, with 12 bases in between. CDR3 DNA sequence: TGTGCCAGCAGTTTGGGGGGCGCGGGTGGCTACACCTTC. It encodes CASSLGGAGGYTF.